This TCR beta chain was documented in a study of beta chain features in type 1 diabetes. The authors reverse transcribed all of the isolated RNA, so sequencing captured expressed TCRB transcripts. Assay: immunoSEQ multiplex PCR; the TCRdb copy retains only in-frame clones and omits some. The data contain about 200,000 clones, about 11% of them singletons. It was one heparinised blood draw, averaging roughly 120 mL, that each donor gave. This clone was seen a few times. The antigen remains undetermined. Whole-study results and caveats: A cDNA-based sequencing approach could over-represent cells with high TCR expression.

CDR1 is SGHVS and CDR2 is FQNEAQ in the germline V gene. This CDR3 spans 14 amino acids. Trimming took 3 bases from V and 3 from J; bases not matched to a gene: 3. The receptor's source is a man aged 18 to 30 in good health. Source material: central memory CD4+ T cells from blood. The chain recombines TRBV7-8 with TRBJ1-1, with 8 bases matching TRBD1. The CDR3 nucleotides are TGTGCCAGCAGCTTCGCAGGGGGCTACACTGAAGCTTTCTTT. Its protein is CASSFAGGYTEAFF.